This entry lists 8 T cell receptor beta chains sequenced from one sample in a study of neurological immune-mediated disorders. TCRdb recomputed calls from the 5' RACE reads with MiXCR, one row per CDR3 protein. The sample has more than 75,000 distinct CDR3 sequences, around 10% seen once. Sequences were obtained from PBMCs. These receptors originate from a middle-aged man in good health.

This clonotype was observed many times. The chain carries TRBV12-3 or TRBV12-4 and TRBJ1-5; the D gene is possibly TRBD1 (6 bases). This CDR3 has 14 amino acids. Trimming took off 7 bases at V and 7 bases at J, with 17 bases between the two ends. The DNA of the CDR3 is TGTGCCAGCACCCAAAGATGGGGGCGGCAGCCCCAGCATTTT. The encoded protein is CASTQRWGRQPQHF.

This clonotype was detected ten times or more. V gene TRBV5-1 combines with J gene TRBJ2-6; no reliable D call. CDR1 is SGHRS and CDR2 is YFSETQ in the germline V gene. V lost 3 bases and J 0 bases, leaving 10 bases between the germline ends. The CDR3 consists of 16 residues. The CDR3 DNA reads TGCGCCAGCAGCTCCCTAGGGTTCTCTGGGGCCAACGTCCTGACTTTC. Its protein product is CASSSLGFSGANVLTF.

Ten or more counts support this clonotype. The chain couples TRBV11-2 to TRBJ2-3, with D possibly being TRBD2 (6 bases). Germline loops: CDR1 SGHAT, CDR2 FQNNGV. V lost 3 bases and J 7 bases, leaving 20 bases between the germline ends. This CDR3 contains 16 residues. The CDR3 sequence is CASSFEISGGFNTQYF. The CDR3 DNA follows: TGTGCCAGCAGCTTCGAGATTAGCGGCGGGTTCAATACGCAGTATTTT.

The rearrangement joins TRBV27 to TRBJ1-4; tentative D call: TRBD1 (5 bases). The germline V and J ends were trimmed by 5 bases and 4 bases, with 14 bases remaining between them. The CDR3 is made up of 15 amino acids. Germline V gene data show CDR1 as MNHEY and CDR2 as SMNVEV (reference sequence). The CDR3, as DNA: TGTGCCAGCAGTCGTGACCGGGGCCTTAATGAAAAACTGTTTTTT. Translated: CASSRDRGLNEKLFF.

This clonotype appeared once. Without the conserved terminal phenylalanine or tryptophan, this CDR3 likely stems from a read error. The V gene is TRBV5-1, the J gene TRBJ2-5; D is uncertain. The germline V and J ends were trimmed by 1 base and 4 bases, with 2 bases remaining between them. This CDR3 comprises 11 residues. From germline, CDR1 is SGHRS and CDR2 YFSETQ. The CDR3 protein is CASSLSETQYL. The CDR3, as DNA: TGCGCCAGCAGCTTGTCAGAGACCCAGTACCTC.

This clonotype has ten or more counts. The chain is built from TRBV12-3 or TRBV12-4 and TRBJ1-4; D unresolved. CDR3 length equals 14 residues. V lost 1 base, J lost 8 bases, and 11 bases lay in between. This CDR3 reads CASSLVEVGEKLFF. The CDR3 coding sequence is TGTGCCAGCAGTTTAGTGGAAGTAGGCGAAAAACTGTTTTTT.

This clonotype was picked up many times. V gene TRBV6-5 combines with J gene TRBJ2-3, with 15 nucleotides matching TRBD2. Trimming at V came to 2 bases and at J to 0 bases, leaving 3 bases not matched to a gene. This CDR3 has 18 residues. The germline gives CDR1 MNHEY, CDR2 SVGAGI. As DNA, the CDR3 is TGTGCCAGCAGTTACCGGACTAGCGGGAGGGCCAGCACAGATACGCAGTATTTT. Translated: CASSYRTSGRASTDTQYF.

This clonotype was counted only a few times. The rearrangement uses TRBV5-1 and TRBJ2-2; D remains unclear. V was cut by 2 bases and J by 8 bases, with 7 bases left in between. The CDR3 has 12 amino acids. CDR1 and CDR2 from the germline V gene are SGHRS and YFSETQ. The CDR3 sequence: CASSFDGGELFF. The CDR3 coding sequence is TGCGCCAGCAGCTTCGACGGGGGGGAGCTGTTTTTT.